Here is one TCR beta chain with its context. The data were taken from a study of blood T cell repertoires in COVID-19. Study at large: Samples of COVID-19 (acute and convalescent) were obtained from the United States, Italy and Spain. PBMCs, B-cell-depleted T cells, or T cells provided the cDNA or gDNA that made up the material.

Authors' data handling: Amplification from reference gene primers served as the basis for estimated nucleated cell counts. Only in-frame clones appear in the TCRdb table, and some are missing; sequencing was by immunoSEQ multiplex PCR. Clone size and the V and J calls come from that table; the DNA yielded D and trimming. In the table there are fewer than 110,000 clones, around 89% of which are singletons. CDR1 and CDR2 (germline): MNHNS, SASEGT. The CDR3 spans 14 residues. With 1 base removed from V and 2 bases from J, the gap between germline ends came to 8 bases. The V gene is TRBV6-1, the J gene TRBJ1-2, with D tentatively TRBD1 (5 bases). Sequenced sample: peripheral blood. This receptor was identified in a woman aged 60 to 75 with acute or convalescent COVID-19. The CDR3 coding sequence is TGTGCCAGCAGTGAAGGGGGCTTAAACTATGGCTACACCTTC. Its translation: CASSEGGLNYGYTF.